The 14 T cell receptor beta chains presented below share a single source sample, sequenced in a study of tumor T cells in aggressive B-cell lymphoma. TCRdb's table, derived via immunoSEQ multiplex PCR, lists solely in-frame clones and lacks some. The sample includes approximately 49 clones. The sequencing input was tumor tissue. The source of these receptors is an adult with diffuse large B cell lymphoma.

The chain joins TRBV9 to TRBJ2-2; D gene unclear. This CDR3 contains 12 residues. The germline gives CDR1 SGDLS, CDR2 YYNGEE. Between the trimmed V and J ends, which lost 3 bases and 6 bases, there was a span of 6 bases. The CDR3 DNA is TGTGCCAGCAGCGCTCCCGCCGGGGAGCTGTTTTTT. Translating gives CASSAPAGELFF.

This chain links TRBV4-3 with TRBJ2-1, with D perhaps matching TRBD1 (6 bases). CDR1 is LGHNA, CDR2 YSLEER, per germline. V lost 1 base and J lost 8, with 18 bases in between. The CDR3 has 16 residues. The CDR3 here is CASSQGDRMGWDEQFF. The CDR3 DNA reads TGCGCCAGCAGCCAAGGCGACAGGATGGGGTGGGATGAGCAGTTCTTC.

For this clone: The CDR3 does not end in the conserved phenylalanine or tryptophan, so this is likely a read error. The CDR3 bases are TGTGCCAGCAGCTTACTTACCGAGGGGACTGAAGCTTTCCTT. It specifies CASSLLTEGTEAFL. The chain recombines TRBV7-7 with TRBJ1-1; weak D call: TRBD1 (5 bases). V was shortened by 2 bases and J by 5 bases, with 12 bases between the two germline ends. CDR3 length: 14 amino acids. Germline V gene lookup returns CDR1 SSHAT and CDR2 FNYEAQ (reference sequence).

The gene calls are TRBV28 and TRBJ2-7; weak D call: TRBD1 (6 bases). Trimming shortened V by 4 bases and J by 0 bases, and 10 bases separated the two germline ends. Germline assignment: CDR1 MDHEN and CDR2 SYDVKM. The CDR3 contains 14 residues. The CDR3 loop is CASSYDRFSYEQYF. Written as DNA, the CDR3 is TGTGCCAGCAGTTACGACAGGTTCTCCTACGAGCAGTACTTC. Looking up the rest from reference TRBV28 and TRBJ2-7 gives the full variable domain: DVKVTQSSRYLVKRTGEKVFLECVQDMDHENMFWYRQDPGLGLRLIYFSYDVKMKEKGDIPEGYSVSREKKERFSLILESASTNQTSMYLCASSYDRFSYEQYFGPGTRLTVT.

CDR3 region: CASSQDSGGLGVEGTEAFF. Here the CDR3 DNA reads TGCGCCAGCAGCCAAGATTCAGGGGGTCTCGGGGTGGAAGGCACTGAAGCTTTCTTT. V is TRBV4-1 and J is TRBJ1-1, with TRBD1 identical over 7 bases. The CDR3 totals 19 residues. Unmatched junction bases numbered 17, after V lost 0 bases and J lost 4 bases. Germline lookup yields CDR1 MGHRA and CDR2 YSYEKL.

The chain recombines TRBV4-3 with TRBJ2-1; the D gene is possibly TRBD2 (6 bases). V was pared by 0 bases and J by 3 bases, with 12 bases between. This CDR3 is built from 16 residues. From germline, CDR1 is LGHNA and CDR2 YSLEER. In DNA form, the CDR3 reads TGCGCCAGCAGCCAAGACTATCTTAGCGGCTACAATGAGCAGTTCTTC. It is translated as CASSQDYLSGYNEQFF.

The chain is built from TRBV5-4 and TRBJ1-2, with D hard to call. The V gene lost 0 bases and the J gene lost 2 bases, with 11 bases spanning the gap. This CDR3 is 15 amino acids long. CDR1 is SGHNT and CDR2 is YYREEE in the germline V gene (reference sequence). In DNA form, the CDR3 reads TGTGCCAGCAGCTTGGTGGCAAATCCGAACTATGGCTACACCTTC. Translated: CASSLVANPNYGYTF. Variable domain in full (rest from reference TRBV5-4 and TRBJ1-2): ETGVTQSPTHLIKTRGQQVTLRCSSQSGHNTVSWYQQALGQGPQFIFQYYREEENGRGNFPPRFSGLQFPNYSSELNVNALELDDSALYLCASSLVANPNYGYTFGSGTRLTVV.

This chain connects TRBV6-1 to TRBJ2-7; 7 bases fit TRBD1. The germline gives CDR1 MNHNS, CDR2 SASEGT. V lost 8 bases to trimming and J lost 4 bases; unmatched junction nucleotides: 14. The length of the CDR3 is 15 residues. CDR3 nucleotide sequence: TGTGCCAGCGCCCAGGGGGTTAGGAGTGGGTACGAGCAGTACTTC. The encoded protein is CASAQGVRSGYEQYF.

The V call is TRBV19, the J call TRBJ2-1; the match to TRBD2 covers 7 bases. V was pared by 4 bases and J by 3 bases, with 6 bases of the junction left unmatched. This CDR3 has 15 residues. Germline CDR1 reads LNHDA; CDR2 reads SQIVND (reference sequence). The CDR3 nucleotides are TGTGCCAGTAGTAGGGAAGGACTAGGCTACAATGAGCAGTTCTTC. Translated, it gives CASSREGLGYNEQFF. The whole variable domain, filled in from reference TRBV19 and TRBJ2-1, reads DGGITQSPKYLFRKEGQNVTLSCEQNLNHDAMYWYRQDPGQGLRLIYYSQIVNDFQKGDIAEGYSVSREKKESFPLTVTSAQKNPTAFYLCASSREGLGYNEQFFGPGTRLTVL.

CDR3 coding DNA: TGTGCCAGCAGCTTAACGTTCAGTCCTGAGCAGTTCTTC. Translation gives CASSLTFSPEQFF. The chain joins TRBV7-3 to TRBJ2-1, with D unresolved. This CDR3 contains 13 residues. Trimming cost V 0 bases and J 9 bases, with 9 bases left between them. Germline V gene sequence: CDR1 SGHTA, CDR2 FQGTGA.

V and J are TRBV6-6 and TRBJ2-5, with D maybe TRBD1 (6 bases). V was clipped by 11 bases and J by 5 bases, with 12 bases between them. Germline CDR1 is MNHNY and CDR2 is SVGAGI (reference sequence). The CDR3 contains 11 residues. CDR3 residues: CASGVAETQYF. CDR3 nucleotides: TGTGCCTCAGGGGTCGCGGAGACCCAGTACTTC.

In DNA form, the CDR3 reads TGTGCCAGCAGCGTTACTAGCGGGAGGGCCAACGAGCAGTACTTC. Its protein is CASSVTSGRANEQYF. This rearrangement joins TRBV7-2 to TRBJ2-7; 13 bases match TRBD2. V lost 5 bases and J lost 5; bases outside the gene matches: 6. The CDR3 runs 15 residues. Germline V gives CDR1 SGHTA, CDR2 FQGNSA. Using reference TRBV7-2 and TRBJ2-7 for the parts outside the CDR3, the full variable domain is GAGVSQSPSNKVTEKGKDVELRCDPISGHTALYWYRQSLGQGLEFLIYFQGNSAPDKSGLPSDRFSAERTGGSVSTLTIQRTQQEDSAVYLCASSVTSGRANEQYFGPGTRLTVT.

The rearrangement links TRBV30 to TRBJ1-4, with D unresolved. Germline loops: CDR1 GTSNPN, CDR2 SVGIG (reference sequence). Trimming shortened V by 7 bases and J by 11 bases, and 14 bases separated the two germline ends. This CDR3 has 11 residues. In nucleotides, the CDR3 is TGTGCCTTTATACACGAATGGAAACTGTTTTTT. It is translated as CAFIHEWKLFF.

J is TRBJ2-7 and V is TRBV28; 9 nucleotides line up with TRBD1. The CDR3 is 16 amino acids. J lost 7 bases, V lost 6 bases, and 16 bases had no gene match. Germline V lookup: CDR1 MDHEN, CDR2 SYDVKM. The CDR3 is CASSKDFRDRAGEQYF. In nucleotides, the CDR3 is TGTGCCAGCAGCAAAGACTTCCGGGACAGGGCGGGGGAGCAGTACTTC.